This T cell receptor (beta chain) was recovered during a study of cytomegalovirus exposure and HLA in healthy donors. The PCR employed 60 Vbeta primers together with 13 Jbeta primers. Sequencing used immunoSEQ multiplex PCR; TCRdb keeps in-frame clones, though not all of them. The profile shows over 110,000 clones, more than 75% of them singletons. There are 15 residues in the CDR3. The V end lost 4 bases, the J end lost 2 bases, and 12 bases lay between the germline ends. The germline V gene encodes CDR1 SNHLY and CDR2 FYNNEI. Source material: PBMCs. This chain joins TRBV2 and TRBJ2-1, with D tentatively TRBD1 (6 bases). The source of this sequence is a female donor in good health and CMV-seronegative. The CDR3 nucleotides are TGTGCCAGCAGTGTGGGGACAAATGCCTACAATGAGCAGTTCTTC. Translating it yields CASSVGTNAYNEQFF.